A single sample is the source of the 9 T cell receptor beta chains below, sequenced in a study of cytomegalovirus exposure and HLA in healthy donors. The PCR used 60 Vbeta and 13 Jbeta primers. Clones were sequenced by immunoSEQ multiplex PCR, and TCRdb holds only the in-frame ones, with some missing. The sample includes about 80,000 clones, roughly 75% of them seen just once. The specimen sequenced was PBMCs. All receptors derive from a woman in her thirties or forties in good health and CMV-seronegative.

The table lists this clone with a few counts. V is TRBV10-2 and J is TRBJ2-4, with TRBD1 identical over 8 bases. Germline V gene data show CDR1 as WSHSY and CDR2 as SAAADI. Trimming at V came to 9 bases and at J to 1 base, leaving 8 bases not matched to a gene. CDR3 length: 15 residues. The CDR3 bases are TGCGCCAGAAACGACAGGGGAATCGCCAAAAACATTCAGTACTTC. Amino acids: CARNDRGIAKNIQYF.

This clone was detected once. CDR3 protein: CAWTIKLGHYEQYF. CDR3 DNA sequence: TGTGCCTGGACCATCAAACTAGGCCACTACGAGCAGTACTTC. The chain couples TRBV30 to TRBJ2-7, with D maybe TRBD2 (5 bases). The CDR3 runs to 14 residues. Trimming pared 4 bases from V and 3 bases from J, leaving 16 bases between. Germline V CDR1 and CDR2: GTSNPN, SVGIG (reference sequence).

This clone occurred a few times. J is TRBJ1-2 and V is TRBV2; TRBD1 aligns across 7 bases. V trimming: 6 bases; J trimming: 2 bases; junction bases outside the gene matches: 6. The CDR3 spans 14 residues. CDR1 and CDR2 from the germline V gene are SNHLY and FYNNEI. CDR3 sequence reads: CASSRVQGNYGYTF. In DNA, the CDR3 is TGTGCCAGCAGCAGGGTACAGGGGAACTATGGCTACACCTTC. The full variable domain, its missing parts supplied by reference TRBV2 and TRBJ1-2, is EPEVTQTPSHQVTQMGQEVILRCVPISNHLYFYWYRQILGQKVEFLVSFYNNEISEKSEIFDDQFSVERPDGSNFTLKIRSTKLEDSAMYFCASSRVQGNYGYTFGSGTRLTVV.

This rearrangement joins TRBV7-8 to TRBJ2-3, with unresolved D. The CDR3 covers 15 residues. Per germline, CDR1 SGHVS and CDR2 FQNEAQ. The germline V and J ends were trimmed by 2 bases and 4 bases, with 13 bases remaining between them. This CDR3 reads CASSLNRVLADTQYF. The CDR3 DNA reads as TGTGCCAGCAGCTTAAACCGAGTACTGGCAGATACGCAGTATTTT.

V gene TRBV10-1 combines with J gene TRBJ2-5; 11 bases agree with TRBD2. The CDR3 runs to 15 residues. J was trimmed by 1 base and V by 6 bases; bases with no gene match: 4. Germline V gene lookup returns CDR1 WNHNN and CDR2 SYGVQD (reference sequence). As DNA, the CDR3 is TGCGCCAGCAGCCCCGGACTAGCGGGCCAAGAGACCCAGTACTTC. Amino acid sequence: CASSPGLAGQETQYF.

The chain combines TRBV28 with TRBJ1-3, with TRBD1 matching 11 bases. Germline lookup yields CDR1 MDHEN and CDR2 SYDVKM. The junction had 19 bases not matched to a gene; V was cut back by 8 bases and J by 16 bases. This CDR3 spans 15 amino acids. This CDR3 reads CASVTQNPGQGGIYF. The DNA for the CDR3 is TGTGCCAGCGTGACTCAGAACCCGGGACAGGGGGGGATTTATTTT.

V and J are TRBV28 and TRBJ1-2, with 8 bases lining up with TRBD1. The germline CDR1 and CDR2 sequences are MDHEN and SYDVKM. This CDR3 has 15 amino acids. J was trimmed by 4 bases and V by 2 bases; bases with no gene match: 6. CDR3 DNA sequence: TGTGCCAGCAGTTTAGGACAGGGCGAGGGCTATGGCTACACCTTC. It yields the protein CASSLGQGEGYGYTF.

This CDR3 reads CASSPQVVGSGNTIYF. CDR3 in DNA: TGCGCCAGCAGCCCACAGGTGGTGGGCTCTGGAAACACCATATATTTT. J is TRBJ1-3 and V is TRBV5-1; D possibly corresponds to TRBD1 (5 bases). CDR1 is SGHRS, CDR2 YFSETQ, per germline. Trimming left V 4 bases short and J 0 bases short, with 14 bases between. The CDR3 has 16 residues.

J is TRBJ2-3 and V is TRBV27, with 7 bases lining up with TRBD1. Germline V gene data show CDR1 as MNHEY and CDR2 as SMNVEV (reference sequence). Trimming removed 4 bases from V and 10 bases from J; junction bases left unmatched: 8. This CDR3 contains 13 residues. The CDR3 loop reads CASSSITGTAQYF. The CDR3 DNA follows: TGTGCCAGCAGTTCCATAACCGGGACAGCGCAGTATTTT.